This T cell receptor (beta chain) originates from a study of T cell responses to AZD1222 COVID-19 vaccine. Regarding the study as a whole: The donor cohort was predominantly white British with a female majority, and clonal diversity may have been underestimated. CD4 TCRs covered the whole spike, strongest at regions 160-218 and 743-854. Of spike-specific TCRs, nearly half reportedly target regions left unmutated in variants. When two AZD1222 doses had been given, Spike-specific TCR breadth and depth rose.

Details on this clone: Antigen unknown.

The protocol was immunoSEQ multiplex PCR, while the TCRdb copy is restricted to in-frame clones and leaves out a portion. The sample lists 150,000 to 200,000 clones, 90% to 95% seen once, with less than 1.3% in the top ten. The germline V and J ends were trimmed by 0 bases and 7 bases, with 11 bases remaining between them. The CDR3 extends over 14 amino acids. This clonotype was sampled from an adult who received the AZD1222 COVID-19 vaccine. Here the sequenced sample was peripheral blood, taken 28 days after the second AZD1222 dose. The chain joins TRBV5-7 to TRBJ1-5; a possible D gene is TRBD1 (6 bases). TRBV5-7 qualifies as an ORF whose function is uncertain. The CDR3 sequence is CASSLGGAGQPQHF. The CDR3, as DNA: TGTGCCAGCAGCTTGGGGGGGGCAGGACAGCCCCAGCATTTT.